This is a list of T cell receptor beta chains from one sample in a study of CD4 T cell repertoires in COVID-19. Some clones are missing from TCRdb's copy, which holds only in-frame ones; the method was immunoSEQ multiplex PCR. The sample lists about 22,000 clones; over 75% were seen once. The sample was central memory CD4+ T cells from blood, taken before the COVID-19 pandemic. The receptors were gathered from a human donor who had COVID-19. The CDR3 runs from the conserved cysteine through the conserved F or W. D genes are given only for firm matches. Some rows mark clone size as missing; the rest say once, few, many or name a class of expanded clone.

CDR3 protein | CDR3 DNA | J gene | D gene | clone size | V gene | CDR3 length
CASSLAQGFGSPLHF | TGCGCCAGCAGCTTGGCGCAGGGATTTGGTTCACCCCTCCACTTT | TRBJ1-6 | NA | NA | TRBV5-1 | 15
CASSLAVGGISTEAFF | TGCGCCAGCAGCTTGGCCGTGGGGGGGATAAGCACTGAAGCTTTCTTT | TRBJ1-1 | NA | NA | TRBV5-1 | 16
CASTQAYEQYF | TGTGCCAGCACGCAGGCTTACGAGCAGTACTTC | TRBJ2-7 | NA | NA | TRBV6-1 | 11
CASSNDGHYTDTQYF | TGCGCCAGCAGCAACGACGGACACTACACAGATACGCAGTATTTT | TRBJ2-3 | NA | NA | TRBV5-1 | 15
CASSPAGALSYEQYF | TGTGCCAGCAGCCCAGCGGGAGCCCTCTCCTACGAGCAGTACTTC | TRBJ2-7 | TRBD2 | NA | TRBV14 | 15
CASRGGQAPGYTF | TGTGCCAGCAGAGGAGGACAGGCGCCCGGCTACACCTTC | TRBJ1-2 | TRBD1 | NA | TRBV2 | 13
CASSLGTGDWYSNQPQHF | TGTGCCAGCAGTTTAGGGACAGGGGATTGGTATAGCAATCAGCCCCAGCATTTT | TRBJ1-5 | TRBD1 | NA | TRBV28 | 18
CASSFRRLAGVGTDTQYF | TGTGCCAGCAGCTTCCGGAGGTTAGCGGGAGTGGGCACAGATACGCAGTATTTT | TRBJ2-3 | TRBD2 | NA | TRBV5-6 | 18
CASSQGRNTGGRNEKLFF | TGCGCCAGCAGCCAAGGGCGTAATACAGGGGGCAGAAATGAAAAACTGTTTTTT | TRBJ1-4 | TRBD1 | NA | TRBV4-1 | 18
CASSPAGSTDTQYF | TGTGCCAGCAGCCCGGCCGGGAGCACAGATACGCAGTATTTT | TRBJ2-3 | NA | NA | TRBV6-5 | 14
CASSSLGGTEAFF | TGTGCCAGCAGTTCACTCGGGGGGACTGAAGCTTTCTTT | TRBJ1-1 | NA | NA | TRBV6-6 | 13
CASSIGGGETQYF | TGTGCCAGTAGTATAGGAGGGGGCGAGACCCAGTACTTC | TRBJ2-5 | TRBD1 | NA | TRBV19 | 13
CASSYTSDRGNSPLHF | TGTGCCAGCAGCTATACCTCGGACCGGGGGAATTCACCCCTCCACTTT | TRBJ1-6 | NA | NA | TRBV7-2 | 16
CATSRDDRVSSNEQFF | TGTGCCACCAGCAGAGATGACAGGGTTTCTTCCAATGAGCAGTTCTTC | TRBJ2-1 | TRBD1 | NA | TRBV15 | 16
CASSPGDRDNTEAFF | TGTGCCAGCAGCCCCGGGGACAGGGATAACACTGAAGCTTTCTTT | TRBJ1-1 | TRBD1 | few | TRBV11-2 | 15
CASSSSLTQYF | TGTGCCAGCAGCTCCTCCTTGACCCAGTACTTC | TRBJ2-5 | NA | few | TRBV5-6 | 11
CSVRVQGLVQETQYF | TGCAGCGTTCGGGTTCAGGGACTTGTCCAAGAGACCCAGTACTTC | TRBJ2-5 | NA | NA | TRBV29-1 | 15
CASSVEASMTGELFF | TGTGCCAGCAGTGTCGAGGCTAGCATGACCGGGGAGCTGTTTTTT | TRBJ2-2 | NA | NA | TRBV6-1 | 15
CASSFGPSRYTEAFF | TGTGCCAGCAGCTTTGGGCCCTCTCGGTACACTGAAGCTTTCTTT | TRBJ1-1 | NA | NA | TRBV5-5 | 15
CASNQGYGETQYF | TGTGCCAGTAATCAGGGTTACGGAGAGACCCAGTACTTC | TRBJ2-5 | NA | NA | TRBV19 | 13
CASNQAGVVDTQYF | TGCGCCAGCAATCAAGCGGGAGTGGTAGATACGCAGTATTTT | TRBJ2-3 | TRBD2 | NA | TRBV5-1 | 14
CASTIRGDYGYTF | TGTGCCAGTACCATACGGGGGGACTATGGCTACACCTTC | TRBJ1-2 | NA | NA | TRBV19 | 13
CASSEALRGRETQYF | TGTGCCAGCAGTGAAGCGCTGCGGGGGAGGGAGACCCAGTACTTC | TRBJ2-5 | TRBD2 | NA | TRBV2 | 15
CASSPGQSYEQYF | TGTGCCAGCTCACCGGGACAGTCCTACGAGCAGTACTTC | TRBJ2-7 | TRBD1 | NA | TRBV18 | 13
CASSLVGPLGGNTIYF | TGTGCCAGCAGCTTAGTTGGCCCCCTAGGAGGAAACACCATATATTTT | TRBJ1-3 | NA | once | TRBV11-2 | 16
CASSLAQGPRGYGYTF | TGTGCCAGCAGCTTAGCCCAAGGGCCCAGGGGCTATGGCTACACCTTC | TRBJ1-2 | NA | few | TRBV7-8 | 16
CASSGVAGDTEAFF | TGTGCCAGCAGTGGGGTGGCCGGGGACACTGAAGCTTTCTTT | TRBJ1-1 | NA | NA | TRBV5-8 | 14
CASSTKAGGPYEQYF | TGTGCCAGCAGCACCAAAGCGGGGGGGCCCTACGAGCAGTACTTC | TRBJ2-7 | TRBD2 | NA | TRBV6-5 | 15
CASRGLNTGELFF | TGTGCCAGCAGGGGACTCAACACCGGGGAGCTGTTTTTT | TRBJ2-2 | NA | NA | TRBV2 | 13
CASSAGMNTEAFF | TGTGCCAGCAGTGCGGGGATGAACACTGAAGCTTTCTTT | TRBJ1-1 | NA | NA | TRBV2 | 13
CASSERDRGNTEAFF | TGTGCCAGCAGTGAACGGGACAGGGGGAACACTGAAGCTTTCTTT | TRBJ1-1 | TRBD1 | NA | TRBV6-4 | 15
CASSVLPSSGGPNTGELFF | TGTGCCAGCAGCGTGCTCCCGTCTAGCGGGGGCCCGAACACCGGGGAGCTGTTTTTT | TRBJ2-2 | TRBD2 | NA | TRBV9 | 19
CASSLAGQRNTEAFF | TGCGCCAGCAGCTTGGCAGGACAGAGGAACACTGAAGCTTTCTTT | TRBJ1-1 | NA | NA | TRBV5-1 | 15
CASSQSVGGNTEAFF | TGCGCCAGCAGCCAATCAGTAGGGGGGAACACTGAAGCTTTCTTT | TRBJ1-1 | NA | NA | TRBV4-1 | 15
CASSSSPGLAAQETQYF | TGTGCCAGCAGCTCTTCCCCGGGACTAGCGGCCCAAGAGACCCAGTACTTC | TRBJ2-5 | TRBD2 | once | TRBV7-2 | 17
CASSFVQGNIQYF | TGTGCCAGCAGTTTTGTTCAGGGGAACATTCAGTACTTC | TRBJ2-4 | NA | few | TRBV28 | 13
CASSEKREREQFF | TGTGCCAGCAGTGAAAAGCGGGAACGTGAGCAGTTCTTC | TRBJ2-1 | TRBD2 | once | TRBV6-1 | 13
CATSRDMVYRSSGNTIYF | TGTGCCACCAGCAGAGATATGGTCTACAGAAGCTCTGGAAACACCATATATTTT | TRBJ1-3 | NA | NA | TRBV15 | 18
CASSTGNQETQYF | TGTGCCAGTTCGACGGGAAACCAAGAGACCCAGTACTTC | TRBJ2-5 | NA | NA | TRBV19 | 13
CSVEPGQGSGYTF | TGCAGCGTTGAACCGGGCCAGGGAAGCGGCTACACCTTC | TRBJ1-2 | NA | NA | TRBV29-1 | 13
CASSPRLAGDEQFF | TGTGCCAGCAGCCCCAGACTAGCGGGGGATGAGCAGTTCTTC | TRBJ2-1 | TRBD2 | NA | TRBV11-2 | 14
CASSFRGDGTDTQYF | TGCGCCAGCAGCTTCCGGGGGGATGGCACAGATACGCAGTATTTT | TRBJ2-3 | TRBD2 | NA | TRBV5-1 | 15
CASGLQETQYF | TGTGCCAGCGGACTACAAGAGACCCAGTACTTC | TRBJ2-5 | NA | NA | TRBV19 | 11
CASSLVGRGRNTEAFF | TGTGCCAGCAGCTTGGTGGGGAGGGGAAGGAACACTGAAGCTTTCTTT | TRBJ1-1 | NA | once | TRBV5-6 | 16
CASSLAQGVQETQYF | TGCGCCAGCAGCTTGGCTCAGGGGGTCCAAGAGACCCAGTACTTC | TRBJ2-5 | TRBD1 | NA | TRBV5-1 | 15
CSVRRLDEANEQFF | TGCAGCGTCCGGCGACTAGACGAGGCCAATGAGCAGTTCTTC | TRBJ2-1 | NA | NA | TRBV29-1 | 14
CASSLGSGGADTQYF | TGCGCCAGCAGCTTGGGTAGCGGGGGGGCAGATACGCAGTATTTT | TRBJ2-3 | TRBD2 | NA | TRBV5-1 | 15
CASSYTGGRLETQYF | TGTGCCAGCAGTTACACCGGCGGGAGGTTAGAGACCCAGTACTTC | TRBJ2-5 | TRBD2 | NA | TRBV6-5 | 15
CAVLGAENYGYTF | TGTGCTGTTCTGGGAGCGGAGAACTATGGCTACACCTTC | TRBJ1-2 | NA | NA | TRBV28 | 13
CASSSTSGSNEQYF | TGTGCCAGCAGTTCCACTAGCGGGAGCAACGAGCAGTACTTC | TRBJ2-7 | TRBD2 | NA | TRBV6-6 | 14
CASSIGASGIYEQYF | TGTGCCAGTAGTATAGGGGCTAGCGGTATCTACGAGCAGTACTTC | TRBJ2-7 | TRBD2 | NA | TRBV19 | 15
CASTGFESAGEKLFF | TGTGCCAGCACGGGATTCGAGAGTGCGGGAGAAAAACTGTTTTTT | TRBJ1-4 | NA | NA | TRBV2 | 15
CASSMPGLNTEAFF | TGTGCCAGTAGTATGCCAGGGCTGAACACTGAAGCTTTCTTT | TRBJ1-1 | NA | NA | TRBV19 | 14
CASSLGLGQGYQPQHF | TGTGCCAGCAGCCTGGGGCTGGGACAGGGTTATCAGCCCCAGCATTTT | TRBJ1-5 | TRBD1 | NA | TRBV11-2 | 16
CAVLAGGSGSGELFF | TGTGCCGTACTAGCGGGAGGGTCGGGTTCCGGGGAGCTGTTTTTT | TRBJ2-2 | TRBD2 | NA | TRBV28 | 15
CASSSQGGNQPQHF | TGTGCCAGCAGTTCACAGGGGGGGAATCAGCCCCAGCATTTT | TRBJ1-5 | TRBD1 | NA | TRBV2 | 14
CASSSDGENYGYTF | TGTGCCAGCAGTTCGGACGGGGAGAACTATGGCTACACCTTC | TRBJ1-2 | NA | few | TRBV28 | 14
CASTHIRTGDTEAFF | TGTGCCAGCACCCATATCCGGACAGGGGACACTGAAGCTTTCTTT | TRBJ1-1 | TRBD1 | NA | TRBV7-6 | 15
CAISEDRGSYNEQFF | TGTGCCATCAGTGAGGACAGAGGCTCCTACAATGAGCAGTTCTTC | TRBJ2-1 | NA | NA | TRBV10-3 | 15
CASSLMGTGTSSYEQYF | TGCGCCAGCAGCTTGATGGGGACAGGGACCTCCTCCTACGAGCAGTACTTC | TRBJ2-7 | TRBD1 | NA | TRBV5-1 | 17